These 11 T cell receptor beta chains were sequenced from one sample in a study of vaccination and CD4 T cells after COVID-19. Treatment given: roughly nine-day PBMC culture with coronavirus spike peptide pools or control peptides (ViraFEST assay). The unexposed donor's CD4+ T cells were collected before the COVID-19 pandemic (2011-2018). Sequencing of cultured CD4+ T cell DNA used the Oncomine TCR Beta short-read assay. Genomic DNA extraction was carried out from cultured CD4+ T cells. TCRdb processed the PCR reads anew with MiXCR; each CDR3 protein has one entry. The sample lists around 10,000 distinct CDR3 sequences; around 28% were seen once. No antigen has been assigned to these receptors. Material for sequencing was CD4+ T cells from blood, cultured in vitro. These receptors were obtained from a human donor in good health.

The genes are TRBV28 and TRBJ2-5; TRBD1 might be the D (6 bases). Germline assignment: CDR1 MDHEN and CDR2 SYDVKM. The V end was cut by 5 bases, the J end by 3 bases, with 16 bases between. This CDR3 has 15 amino acids. The CDR3 reads CASSPEGEWEETQYF. The CDR3 bases are TGTGCCAGCAGTCCCGAGGGGGAGTGGGAAGAGACCCAGTACTTC.

In this sample, this clonotype is medium-sized (0.01 to 0.1%). CDR3 sequence: CASSVGLIGPQHF. The CDR3 bases are TGTGCCAGCAGTGTGGGACTGATCGGGCCCCAGCATTTT. This chain uses TRBV6-1 with TRBJ1-5; TRBD1 is a possible D gene (5 bases). The CDR3 length is 13 residues. Trimming took 4 bases from V and 9 from J, leaving 13 bases between them. Germline lookup yields CDR1 MNHNS and CDR2 SASEGT.

V and J are TRBV12-3 or TRBV12-4 and TRBJ2-3; no clear D. Trimming pared 2 bases from V and 3 bases from J, leaving 9 bases between. The CDR3 runs to 14 residues. The DNA for the CDR3 is TGTGCCAGCAGTTTAAGGGTCGGAACAGATACGCAGTATTTT. It codes for CASSLRVGTDTQYF.

This chain links TRBV20-1 with TRBJ2-3; D is possibly TRBD2 (5 bases). V lost 4 bases and J 0 bases, leaving 5 bases between the germline ends. From germline, CDR1 is DFQATT and CDR2 SNEGSKA (reference sequence). The CDR3 has 12 residues. CDR3 region: CSAKRSTDTQYF. Written as DNA, the CDR3 is TGCAGTGCTAAGCGGAGCACAGATACGCAGTATTTT.

This clonotype is categorized as large. The gene calls are TRBV7-6 and TRBJ2-1; TRBD2 agrees at 11 bases. The V gene's germline CDR1 is SGHVS and CDR2 FNYEAQ. The J segment lost 6 bases and the V segment lost 7 bases, leaving 11 bases of the junction unmatched. This CDR3 comprises 16 residues. CDR3 amino acids: CASNPIAGGTSNEQFF. CDR3 bases: TGTGCCAGCAACCCGATAGCGGGAGGGACCTCCAATGAGCAGTTCTTC.

This clonotype was counted a few times. V usage is TRBV28 and J usage is TRBJ2-5; 8 bases are shared with TRBD2. Germline loops: CDR1 MDHEN, CDR2 SYDVKM. This CDR3 is 16 amino acids long. V was pared by 3 bases and J by 2 bases, with 8 bases of the junction left unmatched. This chain's CDR3 is CASSFLVLAVQETQYF. The CDR3 DNA is TGTGCCAGCAGTTTCTTAGTACTAGCGGTACAAGAGACCCAGTACTTC. The full variable domain, its missing parts supplied by reference TRBV28 and TRBJ2-5, is DVKVTQSSRYLVKRTGEKVFLECVQDMDHENMFWYRQDPGLGLRLIYFSYDVKMKEKGDIPEGYSVSREKKERFSLILESASTNQTSMYLCASSFLVLAVQETQYFGPGTRLLVL.

This sequence joins TRBV7-2 and TRBJ1-5, with 7 bases aligning to TRBD1. The ends lost 5 bases at V and 2 bases at J; junction bases unmatched: 3. The CDR3 length is 14 residues. Germline-derived CDR1 and CDR2 are SGHTA and FQGNSA. The CDR3 region is CASSPTGGNQPQHF. The CDR3 region has the DNA TGTGCCAGCAGCCCTACAGGGGGCAATCAGCCCCAGCATTTT.

In regard to this clonotype: One end of the junction does not line up with germline, which may come from a read error. CDR3 DNA sequence: TGTGCCAGCAGCTTATTGTATCGGGGGGTCGCCGACTTC. It encodes CASSLLYRGVADF. The rearrangement joins TRBV7-2 to TRBJ2-7; 7 bases fit TRBD2. From germline, CDR1 is SGHTA and CDR2 FQGNSA. This CDR3 comprises 13 residues.

This clonotype was detected once. This chain uses TRBV5-1 with TRBJ2-2; D ambiguous. The germline CDR1 and CDR2 sequences are SGHRS and YFSETQ. This CDR3 has 14 amino acids. Trimming removed 4 bases from V and 5 bases from J, with 12 bases in between. CDR3 region: CASSLDPLTGELFF. DNA of the CDR3: TGCGCCAGCAGCCTGGACCCGCTTACCGGGGAGCTGTTTTTT.

The chain carries TRBV7-2 and TRBJ1-6; D is undetermined. V was trimmed by 5 bases and J by 4 bases, leaving 12 bases between them. Germline CDR1 SGHTA, CDR2 FQGNSA. There are 15 residues in the CDR3. The CDR3 bases are TGTGCCAGCAGCCGCGGAGGGTTATATAATTCACCCCTCCACTTT. Residues: CASSRGGLYNSPLHF. The variable domain in full, with the rest retrieved from reference TRBV7-2 and TRBJ1-6, is GAGVSQSPSNKVTEKGKDVELRCDPISGHTALYWYRQSLGQGLEFLIYFQGNSAPDKSGLPSDRFSAERTGGSVSTLTIQRTQQEDSAVYLCASSRGGLYNSPLHFGNGTRLTVT.

The chain uses TRBV5-4 and TRBJ2-1; the match to TRBD1 covers 8 bases. Per the germline V gene, CDR1 is SGHNT and CDR2 is YYREEE (reference sequence). V lost 5 bases and J lost 0; bases outside the gene matches: 7. The CDR3 consists of 16 residues. CDR3 region: CASSSGGASSYNEQFF. The CDR3, as DNA: TGTGCCAGCAGTTCAGGGGGCGCGAGCTCCTACAATGAGCAGTTCTTC.